This TCR beta chain was sequenced for a study of CD8 T cells in Susac syndrome. The trim removed 5 bases at V and 4 bases at J, leaving 8 bases unmatched. CDR1 SEHNR and CDR2 FQNEAQ come from the germline V gene (reference sequence). This CDR3 has 15 residues. RNA amounts of about 0.5 to 1 ug underwent reverse transcription with random hexamers. MiXCR, applied by TCRdb to the immunoSEQ multiplex PCR reads, yields one record per CDR3 protein. The table records approximately 230,000 distinct CDR3 sequences, 93% of them present only once. The specimen sequenced was CD4+ T cells from PBMCs. The J gene is TRBJ1-5, the V gene TRBV7-9; the match to TRBD1 covers 7 bases. The sequence came from a human donor with multiple sclerosis. The CDR3 spells CASSARDRVNQPQHF. The CDR3 coding sequence is TGTGCCAGCAGCGCCCGGGACAGAGTAAATCAGCCCCAGCATTTT.